Listed below are T cell receptor beta chains from one sample, sequenced in a study of blood T cell repertoires in COVID-19. Libraries were prepared by immunoSEQ multiplex PCR; TCRdb keeps only in-frame clonotypes and omits some of them. The repertoire holds about 47,000 clones, with approximately 84% as singletons. Sequencing input: peripheral blood. These receptors all stem from a man over 45 with acute or convalescent COVID-19. Each CDR3 is given without its conserved first and last residue.

CDR3,J,V
ASSPPLTGFHNEQF,TRBJ2-1,TRBV7-9
ASSRGSPDTQY,TRBJ2-3,TRBV4-1
ASSSGLAGGEEQY,TRBJ2-7,TRBV13
ASSQAVEESYEQY,TRBJ2-7,TRBV3-1/TRBV3-2
ASSAFRGYEQY,TRBJ2-7,TRBV6-5
ASSERGTGGILETQY,TRBJ2-5,TRBV6-1
ASSAPGQTNTGELF,TRBJ2-2,TRBV7-9
ASSIATSGSLSIQY,TRBJ2-4,TRBV19
ASSGTRDYNEQF,TRBJ2-1,TRBV9
ASSSNRGREKLF,TRBJ1-4,TRBV11-2
ATSDLSQTRDPYEQY,TRBJ2-7,TRBV24-1
ASSLYGRANEKLF,TRBJ1-4,TRBV11-2
ASSESGAYEQY,TRBJ2-7,TRBV6-1
SVDLRGTSGKREQY,TRBJ2-7,TRBV29-1
ASRRTSPTGELF,TRBJ2-2,TRBV2
ASSFGGQGAYEQY,TRBJ2-7,TRBV11-2
SVGTGNQPQH,TRBJ1-5,TRBV29-1